This TCR beta chain was observed in a study of technical replicates of blood from several donors (dated by TCRdb to the late 2010s). Points on this clone: Its antigen specificity is not known. No base quality information exists; no much larger clone differs at one position.

Libraries were made using the immunoSEQ multiplex PCR assay. TCRdb provides this immuneACCESS table in a form limited to in-frame rearrangements. Some clones are lacking; in checked studies, under half of them reflect an unresolved V gene, and why the rest are absent is not known. This sample is represented by roughly 59,000 clones; about 90% of them were singletons. Roughly 5% of the sample is held by the ten biggest clonotypes. Looking up the germline V gene yields CDR1 SGHTA and CDR2 FQGTGA. The cysteine opens and the phenylalanine closes a CDR3 of 13 amino acids. Solely the CDR3 DNA is kept, with 39 bases framed from the first base. The trim is 5 bases for V and 3 bases for J, with a gap of 8 bases between the germline ends.

The clonotype was recovered from a human donor in good health. Some clones in this sample may be carry-over from other donors' samples. The chain joins TRBV7-3 to TRBJ2-4, with TRBD2 as a weak D call on 5 bases. The sample comprised PBMCs. The CDR3 amino acid sequence is: CASSVGDKNIQYF. Here is the DNA: TGTGCCAGCAGCGTGGGAGACAAAAACATTCAGTACTTC.